This T cell receptor beta chain was profiled in a study of cytomegalovirus exposure and HLA in healthy donors. Study findings and constraints: Subsequent analysis of the 110 or so validation repertoires found a tendency for first-cohort TCR clusters to co-occur.

The table came from immunoSEQ multiplex PCR; TCRdb's copy has only in-frame clones and leaves some out. In the table there are around 260,000 clones, roughly 91% of which are singletons. Points on this clone: Its antigen remains unknown.

The CDR3 loop spans 14 amino acids. V trimming: 5 bases; J trimming: 1 base; junction bases outside the gene matches: 4. CDR1 is PRHDT and CDR2 is FYEKMQ in the germline V gene (reference sequence). This receptor was identified in a woman between 25 and 40 years old in good health and CMV-seronegative. The chain combines TRBV13 with TRBJ2-7; TRBD2 matches at 8 bases. Sequencing was performed on PBMCs. CDR3 in amino acids: CASSVSGRSYEQYF. The CDR3 coding sequence is TGTGCCAGCAGCGTAAGCGGGAGATCCTACGAGCAGTACTTC.